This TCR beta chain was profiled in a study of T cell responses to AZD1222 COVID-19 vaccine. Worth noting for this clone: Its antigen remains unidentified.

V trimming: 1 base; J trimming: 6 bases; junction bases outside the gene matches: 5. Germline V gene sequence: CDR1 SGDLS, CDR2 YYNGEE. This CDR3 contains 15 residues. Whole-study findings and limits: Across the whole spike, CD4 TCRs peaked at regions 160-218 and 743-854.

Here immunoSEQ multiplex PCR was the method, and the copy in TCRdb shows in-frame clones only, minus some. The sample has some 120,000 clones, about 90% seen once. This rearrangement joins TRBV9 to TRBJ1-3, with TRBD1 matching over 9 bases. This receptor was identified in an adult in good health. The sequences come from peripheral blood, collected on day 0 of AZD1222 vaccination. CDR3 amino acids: CASSVTGGFENTIYF. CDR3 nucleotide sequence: TGTGCCAGCAGCGTAACAGGGGGCTTTGAAAACACCATATATTTT.